This TCR beta chain originates from a study of cytomegalovirus exposure and HLA in healthy donors (dated by TCRdb to 2015 to 2018). Context from the whole study: According to an earlier analysis of 550 to 700 of the donors, roughly 180 million T cells yielded 90 million to 130 million unique TCR beta sequences and about 300 Gb of sequence data. In a later analysis, previously published TCR beta repertoires from several hundred donors were re-analyzed and high-resolution HLA genotyping was added so that TCR occurrence patterns could be studied. Besides the first cohort of roughly 700 subjects, a separate validation cohort made up of 120 different subjects was used. An earlier analysis of 587 of the donors used high-throughput TCR beta sequencing to judge whether each TCR beta V gene segment behaved as functional or pseudogenic. Every discovery cohort repertoire had been produced on one sequencing platform. Donor age, sex, ethnicity and CMV serostatus were collected together with the repertoire data. To predict cytomegalovirus infection status, the study combined high-throughput TCR immunosequencing, statistical association of individual TCRs with disease status, and machine learning. Across 300 to 500 genotyped donors of the cohort, an average of about 240,000 unique TCR beta nucleotide sequences per donor were sequenced, and 15% to 20% of those sequences were non-productive. A handful of DR-DQ haplotypes were handled as single units for association and clustering because linkage in the cohort was strong. HLA typing included class I and class II loci at four-digit resolution. In a later genetic analysis, genome-wide SNP genotypes for about 65% of the 666 donors were used, and that subset was treated as a discovery cohort. The study aimed to test whether cataloging public T cell receptors could reveal signatures of past pathogen exposure. The T cell repertoires of 666 subjects were profiled by immunosequencing and related to cytomegalovirus serostatus. Of the 398 genotyped donors, roughly 85% fell in the genetic ancestry cluster associated with self-reported Caucasian donors. The number of donors typed differed by locus, with about 629-640 for A, B, C, DRB1 and DQB1, around 500 for DQA1, 600 to 610 for DPA1, and some 450 for DPB1. Approximately 300 gigabases of sequencing data and around 85 million unique TCR sequences made up an early release that covered about 640 HLA-typed donors. Rather than using new phenotypic data, the later analysis identified candidate immune exposures from TCR beta sequences and from how often those sequences occurred across donors.

The paper as a whole reports these results and caveats: The study gave a list of roughly 150 TCR beta chains associated with cytomegalovirus. Linkage disequilibrium might explain the correlated functional status among segregating V segments, but an unknown experimental factor could not be ruled out. A further reported finding was that TCR beta sequences accurately predicted the HLA-A and HLA-B alleles for most subjects in the first cohort. The authors suggested that the approach could potentially be extended to other disease states and immunological phenotypes. A few of the identified cytomegalovirus-associated TCR beta chains were confirmed in vitro to be specific for cytomegalovirus antigens. Only TCR beta chains were sequenced in this cohort, and the absence of alpha or paired-chain data limited detectable features. A cluster of highly shared sequence variants was judged likely to be a technical artifact of the sequencing pipeline. The only immune exposure information available for the cohort was CMV serostatus. Broadly in line with IMGT annotations, most TCR beta V segments showed up in productive rearrangements about 90% or about 30% of the time in an earlier analysis of some 590 of the donors. At a false discovery rate of 0.05, a later analysis linked around 17,000 TCR beta sequences to specific HLA alleles. The earlier analysis of some 540 of the donors excluded some 15 rarely observed V segments, including chromosome 9 orphons, because counts were too low. Across donors, most TCR sequences were observed very rarely, whereas some public TCRs were present in many individuals. According to a later analysis, TCR association rates differed among HLA loci, with DRB1 alleles showing the most associated TCRs and HLA-C alleles showing the fewest. When HLA alleles, especially DR and DQ, strongly co-occurred, TCR associations were difficult to assign to individual alleles. Most CMV-associated TCR beta chains appeared to be HLA-restricted in a later analysis, and the HLA associations seemed to be driven largely by CMV exposure. The classifier was reported to diagnose cytomegalovirus status with high specificity and sensitivity in both the original cohort and the validation cohort. Several of the top co-occurrence clusters appeared to be linked to parvovirus B19, influenza, CMV and Epstein-Barr virus, according to a later analysis. HLA typing was unavailable for some donors at each locus, so association tests used only the typed subset. Presence/absence analyses assumed roughly uniform sequencing depth across donors, an assumption that may not hold. A later genetic analysis associated a missense DCLRE1C variant with V-gene and J-gene trimming of TCR beta chains, and an independent cohort replicated the association. Compared with the approximately 720-donor mean, donors in an Asian-associated ancestry cluster had fewer N-insertions in productive TCRs, according to a later genetic analysis. A later analysis found that HLA-associated TCR beta chains were more clonally expanded and had lower generation probabilities than equally common non-associated chains.

The cohort was made up of about 670 healthy bone marrow donors. At the time of sampling, every cohort member was nominally healthy, though immune exposures that went unrecorded were likely present. The donor was CMV seropositive and belonged to the group of about 290 seropositive cohort members. Every donor gave a peripheral blood sample, and the peripheral blood mononuclear cells from that sample were used for TCR beta sequencing. The Qiagen DNeasy Blood Extraction Kit was used to extract genomic DNA from the blood cell samples. As for this clone: Its antigen is still unknown. Per-nucleotide qualities are absent, and no much larger clonotype sits a single base away.

Library construction relied on the immunoSEQ multiplex PCR assay. For the multiplex PCR, a mixture combining 60 forward primers for TCR Vbeta segments and 13 reverse primers for TCR Jbeta segments was used. The CDR3 region of rearranged TCR beta genes was amplified from genomic DNA with a multiplex PCR assay. The Illumina HiSeq System was used to sequence the amplified TCR beta libraries as 87-base-pair reads. In the source study's methods: Across the 700 or so repertoires, a later analysis counted 75 million to 90 million unique TCR beta chains, some 11 million of which were shared by at least two donors. Raw reads were error-corrected and collapsed into unique sequences by a nearest-neighbor algorithm in which closely related sequences were merged to remove PCR and sequencing errors. Alignment of CDR3 sequences to IMGT reference sequences was used to assign V, D and J gene segments. For a sequence to be retained, a match of at least six nucleotides was required to both a V gene segment and a J gene segment. A rearrangement was called productive if the CDR3 had no stop codons and remained in frame with V and J, and every other rearrangement was called non-productive. CDR3 was defined according to IMGT convention as the region running from the second conserved V-encoded cysteine to the conserved J-encoded phenylalanine. Sequences without an unambiguous match to a single V gene segment were excluded from the earlier analysis of several hundred of the donors. In an earlier analysis of 587 of the donors, V segments were called functional above 56.7% productive rearrangements and were called segregating when the between-donor standard deviation exceeded 5%. A statistical classification framework was built for diagnosing cytomegalovirus status from the catalog of TCR beta chain sequences. A later analysis assigned V and J genes by comparing TCR nucleotide sequences with IMGT/GENE-DB human TR gene sequences. Using the TCRdist pipeline, a later analysis assigned CDR3 sequences along with most-parsimonious VDJ recombination scenarios. In a later analysis, every TCR beta chain was defined by the combination of its CDR3 amino acid sequence and its V-gene family, and reads without a unique V-gene family were dropped. As a way to deal with suspected cross-contamination and a sequencing artifact, a later analysis dropped hundreds of nucleotide sequences that were highly shared and had low generation probability. A later analysis calculated a clonal expansion index for each public chain from normalized within-repertoire ranks of inferred template counts. In a later analysis, generation probabilities were computed using a VDJ recombination model fitted to out-of-frame rearrangements, and the results were checked against IGoR. In a later analysis, TCR-TCR, TCR-HLA and TCR-CMV co-occurrence was scored with hypergeometric tests, and a repertoire-size bias correction was applied to TCR pairs. A later analysis estimated false discovery rates by permuting HLA or CMV assignments 20 times. In a later analysis, co-occurring TCRs were grouped using DBSCAN, with TCRdist sequence similarity added in when clustering inside HLA-allele-positive subsets. Co-occurrence clustering excluded repertoires with fewer than 30,000 or more than 120,000 public chains, plus five with anomalous nucleotide sharing. Held by TCRdb, this immuneACCESS table contains in-frame sequences only and omits some clones. Under half of the omission traces to an unresolved V gene where checked; the cause of the rest is unknown. That table is the source of V, J and clone size, and D and trimming were worked out from the DNA. The sample table lists some 150,000 clones, almost 80% of them with a count of one. The ten largest make up 6.5% to 7% of the sample.

The sample taken for sequencing was PBMCs. The TCR comes from a woman aged 35 to 49 in good health and CMV-seropositive.

CDR3 reads: CASSLYSGRGEKLFF. The DNA sequence is as follows: TGTGCCAGCAGCTTATATTCGGGCCGAGGGGAAAAACTGTTTTTT. The chain is made from TRBV11-2 and TRBJ1-4, with the D gene call left open. For CDR1 and CDR2, the germline V gene lists SGHAT and FQNNGV. Cut back by 2 bases and 8 bases, the V and J ends lie 15 bases apart. The CDR3 spans 15 residues, from the cysteine through the phenylalanine. Only the CDR3 DNA stays, 45 bases, in frame from base 1.